This T cell receptor (beta chain) was recovered during a study of T cell responses to AZD1222 COVID-19 vaccine. The CDR3 spans 15 residues. With 3 bases removed from V and 2 bases from J, the gap between germline ends came to 10 bases. Looked up from germline, CDR1 is MNHEY and CDR2 is SVGAGI. Repertoires were generated with immunoSEQ multiplex PCR, while TCRdb's copy carries only in-frame clones and drops some. The data show roughly 120,000 clones, roughly 85% seen once. The source is an adult who received the AZD1222 COVID-19 vaccine. This sample comprised peripheral blood, obtained 28 days after the second AZD1222 dose. This chain uses TRBV6-5 with TRBJ2-2; tentative D call: TRBD1 (5 bases). The CDR3 spells CASSYYQGNTGELFF. The CDR3 coding sequence is TGTGCCAGCAGTTATTACCAGGGAAACACCGGGGAGCTGTTTTTT.